This paragraph covers one TCR beta chain sequence. The antigen is undetermined. One entry per CDR3 protein results from TCRdb running MiXCR on the reads. The sample lists roughly 49,000 distinct CDR3 sequences; over 20% were seen once. These data come from a study of T cell repertoires in cytomegalovirus infection. The germline V gene has CDR1 MNHEY and CDR2 SMNVEV (reference sequence). The V and J ends lost 4 bases and 7 bases respectively, with 26 bases between them. This CDR3 contains 17 residues. Sequences were derived from CD8+ T cells from cultured PBMCs, sampled from culture after CMV antigen stimulation. The V and J genes are TRBV27 and TRBJ2-7; D perhaps matches TRBD2 (5 bases). The clonotype originates from a human donor in good health (CMV status not recorded). Some clones in this sample may be carry-over from other donors' samples. CDR3 protein: CASSSPGVTERSGEQYF. CDR3 coding DNA: TGTGCCAGCAGTTCTCCCGGGGTGACGGAGAGATCGGGGGAGCAGTACTTC.